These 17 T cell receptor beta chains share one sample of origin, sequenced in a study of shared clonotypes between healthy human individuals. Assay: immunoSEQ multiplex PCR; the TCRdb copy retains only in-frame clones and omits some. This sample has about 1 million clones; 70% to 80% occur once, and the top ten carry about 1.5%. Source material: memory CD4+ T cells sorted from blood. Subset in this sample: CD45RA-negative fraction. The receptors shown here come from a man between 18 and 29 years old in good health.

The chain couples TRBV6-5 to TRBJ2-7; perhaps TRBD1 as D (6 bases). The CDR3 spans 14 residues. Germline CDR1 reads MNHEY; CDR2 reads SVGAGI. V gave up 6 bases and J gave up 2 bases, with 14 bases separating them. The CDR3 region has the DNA TGTGCCAGCAGACCTACAGGGCAAACCTACGAGCAGTACTTC. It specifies CASRPTGQTYEQYF.

CDR3 amino acids: CATIGQGGYGYTF. In DNA, the CDR3 is TGCGCCACTATTGGACAGGGGGGCTATGGCTACACCTTC. The chain uses TRBV10-2 and TRBJ1-2; 10 bases line up with TRBD1. The length of the CDR3 is 13 residues. Germline values: CDR1 WSHSY, CDR2 SAAADI. Losses at the gene ends were 10 bases for V and 4 bases for J; bases not matched to a gene: 6.

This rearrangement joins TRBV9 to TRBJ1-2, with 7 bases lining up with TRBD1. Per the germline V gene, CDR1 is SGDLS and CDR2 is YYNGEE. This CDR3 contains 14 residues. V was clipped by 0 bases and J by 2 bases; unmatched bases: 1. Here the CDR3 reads CASSVEGQNYGYTF. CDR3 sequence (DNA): TGTGCCAGCAGCGTAGAGGGACAGAACTATGGCTACACCTTC. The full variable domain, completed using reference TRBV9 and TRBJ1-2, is DSGVTQTPKHLITATGQRVTLRCSPRSGDLSVYWYQQSLDQGLQFLIQYYNGEERAKGNILERFSAQQFPDLHSELNLSSLELGDSALYFCASSVEGQNYGYTFGSGTRLTVV.

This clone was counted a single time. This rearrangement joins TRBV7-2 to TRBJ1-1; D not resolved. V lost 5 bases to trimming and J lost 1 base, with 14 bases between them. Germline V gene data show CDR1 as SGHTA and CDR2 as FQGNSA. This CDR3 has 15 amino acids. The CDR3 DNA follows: TGTGCCAGCAGCCCATATAGGGCGGCGAACACTGAAGCTTTCTTT. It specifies CASSPYRAANTEAFF.

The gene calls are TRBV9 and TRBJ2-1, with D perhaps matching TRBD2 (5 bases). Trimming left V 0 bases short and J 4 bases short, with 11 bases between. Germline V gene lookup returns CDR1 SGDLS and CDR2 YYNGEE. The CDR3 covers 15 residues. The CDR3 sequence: CASSVEAEAYNEQFF. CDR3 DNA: TGTGCCAGCAGCGTAGAGGCGGAGGCGTACAATGAGCAGTTCTTC.

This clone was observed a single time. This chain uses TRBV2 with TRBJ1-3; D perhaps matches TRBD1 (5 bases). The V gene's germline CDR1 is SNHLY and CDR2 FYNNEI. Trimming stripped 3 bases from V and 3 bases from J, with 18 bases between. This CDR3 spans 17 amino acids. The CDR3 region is CASSEVQVRTGGNTIYF. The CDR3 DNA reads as TGTGCCAGCAGTGAGGTACAGGTCCGGACTGGTGGAAACACCATATATTTT.

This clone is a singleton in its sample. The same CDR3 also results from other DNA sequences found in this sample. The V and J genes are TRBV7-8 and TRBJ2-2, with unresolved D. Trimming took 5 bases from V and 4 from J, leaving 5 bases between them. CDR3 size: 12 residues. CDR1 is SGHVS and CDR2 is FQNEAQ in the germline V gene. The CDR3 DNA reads TGTGCCAGCAGCCTTGTCACCGGGGAGCTGTTTTTT. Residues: CASSLVTGELFF.

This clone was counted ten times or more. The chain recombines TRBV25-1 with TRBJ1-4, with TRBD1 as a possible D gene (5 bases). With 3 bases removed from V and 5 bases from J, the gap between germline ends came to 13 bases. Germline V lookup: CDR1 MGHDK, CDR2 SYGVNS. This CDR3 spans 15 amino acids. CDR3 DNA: TGTGCCAGCAGTGATCGGACAACCCCGAATGAAAAACTGTTTTTT. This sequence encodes CASSDRTTPNEKLFF. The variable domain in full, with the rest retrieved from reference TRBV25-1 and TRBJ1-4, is EADIYQTPRYLVIGTGKKITLECSQTMGHDKMYWYQQDPGMELHLIHYSYGVNSTEKGDLSSESTVSRIRTEHFPLTLESARPSHTSQYLCASSDRTTPNEKLFFGSGTQLSVL.

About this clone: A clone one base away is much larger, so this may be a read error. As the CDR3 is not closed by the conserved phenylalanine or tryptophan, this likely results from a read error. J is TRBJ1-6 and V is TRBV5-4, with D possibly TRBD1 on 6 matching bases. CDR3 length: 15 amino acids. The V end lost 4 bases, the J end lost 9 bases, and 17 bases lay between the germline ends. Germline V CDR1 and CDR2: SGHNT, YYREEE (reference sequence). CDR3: CASSVYQLGGSPLHL. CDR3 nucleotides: TGTGCCAGCAGCGTTTACCAACTAGGGGGTTCACCCCTCCACCTT.

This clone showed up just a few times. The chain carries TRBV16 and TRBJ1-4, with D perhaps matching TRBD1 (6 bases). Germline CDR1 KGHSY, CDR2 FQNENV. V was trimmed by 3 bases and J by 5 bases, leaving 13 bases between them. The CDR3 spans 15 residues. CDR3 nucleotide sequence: TGTGCCAGCAGCCATAAGGGGGACCCGAATGAAAAACTGTTTTTT. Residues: CASSHKGDPNEKLFF.

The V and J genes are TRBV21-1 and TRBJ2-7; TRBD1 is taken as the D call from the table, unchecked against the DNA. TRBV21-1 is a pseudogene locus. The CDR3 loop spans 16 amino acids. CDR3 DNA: TGTGCCAGCAGCAAAGCGGACAGGGGCTCCAGCTACGAGCAGTACTTC. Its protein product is CASSKADRGSSYEQYF.

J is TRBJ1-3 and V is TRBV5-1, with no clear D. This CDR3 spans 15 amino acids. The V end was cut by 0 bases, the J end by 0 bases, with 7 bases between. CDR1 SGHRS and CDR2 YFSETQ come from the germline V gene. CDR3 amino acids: CASSLEGNSGNTIYF. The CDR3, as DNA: TGCGCCAGCAGCTTGGAAGGGAACTCTGGAAACACCATATATTTT.

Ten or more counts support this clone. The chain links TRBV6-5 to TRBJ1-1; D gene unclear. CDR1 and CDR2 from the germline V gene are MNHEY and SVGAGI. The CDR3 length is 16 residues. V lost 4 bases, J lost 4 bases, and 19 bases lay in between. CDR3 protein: CASSSNPPRGGTEAFF. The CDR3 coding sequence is TGTGCCAGCAGTTCAAACCCCCCACGGGGTGGCACTGAAGCTTTCTTT.

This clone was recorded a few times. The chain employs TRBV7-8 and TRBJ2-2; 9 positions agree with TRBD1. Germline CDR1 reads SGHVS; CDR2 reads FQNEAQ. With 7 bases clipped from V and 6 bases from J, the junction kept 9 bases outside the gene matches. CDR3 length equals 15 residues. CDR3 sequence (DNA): TGTGCCAGCAACCCCCGGGACAGGGTCCCCGGGGAGCTGTTTTTT. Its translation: CASNPRDRVPGELFF. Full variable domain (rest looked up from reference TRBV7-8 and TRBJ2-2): GAGVSQSPRYKVAKRGQDVALRCDPISGHVSLFWYQQALGQGPEFLTYFQNEAQLDKSGLPSDRFFAERPEGSVSTLKIQRTQQEDSAVYLCASNPRDRVPGELFFGEGSRLTVL.

The DNA for the CDR3 is TGTGCCAGCAGTACCGGGACAGGGGGCGCAAAACTGTTTTTT. It specifies CASSTGTGGAKLFF. The chain combines TRBV7-9 with TRBJ1-4; TRBD1 aligns across 12 bases. Germline V lookup: CDR1 SEHNR, CDR2 FQNEAQ (reference sequence). CDR3 size: 14 residues. J gave up 10 bases and V 6 bases, and 6 bases lay outside the gene matches.

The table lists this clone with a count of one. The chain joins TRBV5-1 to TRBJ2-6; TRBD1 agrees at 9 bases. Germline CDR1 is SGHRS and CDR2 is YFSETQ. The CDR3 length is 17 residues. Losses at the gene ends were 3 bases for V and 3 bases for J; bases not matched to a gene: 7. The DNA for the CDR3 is TGCGCCAGCAGCTCCACGGACAGGGGTGGTGGGGCCAACGTCCTGACTTTC. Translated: CASSSTDRGGGANVLTF.

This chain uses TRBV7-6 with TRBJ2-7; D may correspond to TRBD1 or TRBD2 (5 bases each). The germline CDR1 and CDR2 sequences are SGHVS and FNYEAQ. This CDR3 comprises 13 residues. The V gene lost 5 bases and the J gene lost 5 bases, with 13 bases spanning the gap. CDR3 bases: TGTGCCAGCAGCCCAAGAGGGGCGCACGAGCAGTACTTC. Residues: CASSPRGAHEQYF.